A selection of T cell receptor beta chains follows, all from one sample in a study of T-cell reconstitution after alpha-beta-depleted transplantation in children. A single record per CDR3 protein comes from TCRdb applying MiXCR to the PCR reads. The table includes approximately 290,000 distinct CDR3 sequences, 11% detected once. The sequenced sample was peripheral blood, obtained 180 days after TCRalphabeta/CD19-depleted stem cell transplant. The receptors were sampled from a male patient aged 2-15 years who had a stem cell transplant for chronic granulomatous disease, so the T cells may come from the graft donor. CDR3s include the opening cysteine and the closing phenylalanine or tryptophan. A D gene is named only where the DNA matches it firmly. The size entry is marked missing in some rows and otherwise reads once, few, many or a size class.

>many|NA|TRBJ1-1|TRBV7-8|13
CASSLGSYTEAFF
TGTGCCAGCAGCTTAGGGTCGTACACTGAAGCTTTCTTT
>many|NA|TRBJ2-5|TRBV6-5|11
CATSDQETQYF
TGTGCGACGTCGGACCAAGAGACCCAGTACTTC
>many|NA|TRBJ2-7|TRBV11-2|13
CASSSPLSYEQYF
TGTGCCAGCAGCTCCCCGCTCTCCTACGAGCAGTACTTC
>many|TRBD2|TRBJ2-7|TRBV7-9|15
CASSSGLASSYEQYF
TGTGCCAGCAGCTCGGGACTAGCGAGCTCCTACGAGCAGTACTTC
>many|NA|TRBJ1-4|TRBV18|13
CASSHQGDRKLFF
TGTGCCAGCTCACACCAAGGGGACCGAAAACTGTTTTTT
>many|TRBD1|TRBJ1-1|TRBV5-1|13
CASNGQGATEAFF
TGCGCCAGCAACGGACAGGGGGCTACTGAAGCTTTCTTT
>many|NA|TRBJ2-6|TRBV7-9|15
CASSLDPGGANVLTF
TGTGCCAGCAGCTTGGATCCGGGGGGGGCCAACGTCCTGACTTTC
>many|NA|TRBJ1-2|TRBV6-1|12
CASSEDSGGYTF
TGTGCCAGCAGTGAAGACAGCGGGGGCTACACCTTC
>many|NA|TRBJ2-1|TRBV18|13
CASSPSGRDEQFF
TGTGCCAGCTCACCTTCGGGTCGGGATGAGCAGTTCTTC
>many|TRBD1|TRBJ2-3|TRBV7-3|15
CASSQGQPTGNTQYF
TGTGCCAGCAGCCAGGGACAGCCAACGGGTAATACGCAGTATTTT
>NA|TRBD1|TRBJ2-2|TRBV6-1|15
CASSEQGAVVGELFF
TGTGCCAGCAGTGAACAGGGGGCGGTTGTCGGGGAGCTGTTTTTT
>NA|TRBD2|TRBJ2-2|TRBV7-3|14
CASRLAGLTGELFF
TGTGCCAGCCGCTTAGCGGGTCTCACCGGGGAGCTGTTTTTT
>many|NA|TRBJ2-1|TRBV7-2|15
CASSFRVGGYNEQFF
TGTGCCAGCAGCTTCCGGGTAGGGGGTTACAATGAGCAGTTCTTC
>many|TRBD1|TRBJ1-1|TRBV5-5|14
CASSIGTANTEAFF
TGTGCCAGCAGCATCGGGACAGCGAACACTGAAGCTTTCTTT
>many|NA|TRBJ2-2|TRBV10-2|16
CASSESMGPNTGELFF
TGCGCCAGCAGTGAGTCGATGGGACCGAACACCGGGGAGCTGTTTTTT
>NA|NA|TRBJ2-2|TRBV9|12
CASSPVAGELFF
TGTGCCAGCAGCCCAGTCGCCGGGGAGCTGTTTTTT
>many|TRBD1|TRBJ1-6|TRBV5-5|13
CASSATGGPPLHF
TGTGCCAGCAGTGCCACAGGGGGTCCACCCCTCCACTTT
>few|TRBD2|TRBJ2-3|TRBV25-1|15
CASSVVAGVTDTQYF
TGTGCCAGCAGTGTCGTAGCGGGAGTCACAGATACGCAGTATTTT
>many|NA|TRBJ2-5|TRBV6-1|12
CASSDSQETQYF
TGTGCCAGCAGTGATTCGCAAGAGACCCAGTACTTC
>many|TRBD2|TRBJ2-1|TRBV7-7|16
CASSLRTSGNYNEQFF
TGTGCCAGCAGCCTCCGGACTAGCGGGAACTACAATGAGCAGTTCTTC
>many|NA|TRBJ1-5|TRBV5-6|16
CASSLAGGARNQPQHF
TGTGCCAGCAGCTTGGCCGGGGGGGCGCGCAATCAGCCCCAGCATTTT
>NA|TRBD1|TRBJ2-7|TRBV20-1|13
CSAPRQGSYEQYF
TGCAGTGCTCCCAGACAGGGGTCCTACGAGCAGTACTTC
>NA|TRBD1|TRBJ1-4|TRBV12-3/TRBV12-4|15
CASRYHRGTNEKLFF
TGTGCCAGCAGATATCACAGGGGAACTAATGAAAAACTGTTTTTT
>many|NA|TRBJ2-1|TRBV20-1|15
CSASETNPPYNEQFF
TGCAGTGCTAGCGAGACTAACCCCCCCTACAATGAGCAGTTCTTC
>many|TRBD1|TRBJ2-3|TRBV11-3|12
CASSYTGGTQYF
TGTGCCAGCAGCTACACAGGGGGGACGCAGTATTTT
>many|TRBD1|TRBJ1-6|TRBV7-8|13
CASSPRTGPPLHF
TGTGCCAGCAGCCCTAGGACAGGTCCACCCCTCCACTTT
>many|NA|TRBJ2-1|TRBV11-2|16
CASSPNVAGAHNEQFF
TGTGCCAGCAGCCCCAATGTTGCGGGCGCTCACAATGAGCAGTTCTTC
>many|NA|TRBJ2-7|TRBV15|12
CATSSKTYEQYF
TGTGCCACCAGCAGTAAGACCTACGAGCAGTACTTC
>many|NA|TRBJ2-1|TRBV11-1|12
CASSLYGVEQFF
TGTGCCAGCAGCTTATATGGGGTTGAGCAGTTCTTC
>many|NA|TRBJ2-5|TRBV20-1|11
CSALTTPPQYF
TGCAGTGCTTTAACGACCCCACCCCAGTACTTC
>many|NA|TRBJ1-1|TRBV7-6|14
CASSLQVSNTEAFF
TGTGCCAGCAGCCTACAGGTTTCGAACACTGAAGCTTTCTTT
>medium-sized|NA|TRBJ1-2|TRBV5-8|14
CASNPWGERGGYTF
TGTGCCAGCAATCCTTGGGGTGAGAGAGGGGGCTACACCTTC
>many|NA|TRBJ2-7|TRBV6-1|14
CASSEGDSSYEQYF
TGTGCCAGCAGTGAAGGAGACAGCTCCTACGAGCAGTACTTC
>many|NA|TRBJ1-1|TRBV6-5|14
CASSYSMLNRKAFF
TGTGCCAGCAGTTACTCGATGTTGAATCGGAAAGCTTTCTTT
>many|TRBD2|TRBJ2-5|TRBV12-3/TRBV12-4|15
CASSSGLEIRETQYF
TGTGCCAGCAGTTCGGGACTAGAGATTCGAGAGACCCAGTACTTC
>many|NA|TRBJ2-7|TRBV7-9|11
CASSNTYEQYF
TGTGCCAGCTCTAATACCTACGAGCAGTACTTC
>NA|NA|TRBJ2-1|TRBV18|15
CASEGPAAAYNEQFF
TGTGCCAGCGAGGGACCAGCGGCCGCCTACAATGAGCAGTTCTTC
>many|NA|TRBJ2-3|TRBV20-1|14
CSASPMTSTDTQYF
TGCAGTGCTAGTCCCATGACTAGCACAGATACGCAGTATTTT
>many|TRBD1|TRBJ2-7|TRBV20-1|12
CSASRGIYEQYF
TGCAGTGCTTCCAGGGGGATCTACGAGCAGTACTTC
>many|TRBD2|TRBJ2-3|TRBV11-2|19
CASSLDRVTSGRIADTQYF
TGTGCCAGCAGCTTAGATCGGGTGACTAGCGGGAGGATCGCAGATACGCAGTATTTT
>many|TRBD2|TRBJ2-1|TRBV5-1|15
CASSTTSGSGNEQFF
TGCGCCAGCAGCACGACTAGCGGGAGTGGCAATGAGCAGTTCTTC
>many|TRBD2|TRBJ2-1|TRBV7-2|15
CASSPRRGLVDEQFF
TGTGCCAGCAGCCCACGGAGGGGACTAGTCGATGAGCAGTTCTTC
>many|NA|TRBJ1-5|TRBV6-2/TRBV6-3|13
CASSYGGAQPQHF
TGTGCCAGCAGTTACGGGGGGGCGCAGCCCCAGCATTTT
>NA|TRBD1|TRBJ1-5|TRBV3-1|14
CASGMTGDGQPQHF
TGTGCCAGCGGGATGACAGGGGACGGACAGCCCCAGCATTTC
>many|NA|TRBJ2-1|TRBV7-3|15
CASSLTSVVMDEQFF
TGTGCCAGCAGCTTAACTAGCGTCGTGATGGATGAGCAGTTCTTC
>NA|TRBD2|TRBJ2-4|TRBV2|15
CASRLADVAKNIQYF
TGTGCCAGCAGACTAGCGGATGTAGCCAAAAACATTCAGTACTTC
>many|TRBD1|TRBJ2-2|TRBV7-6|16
CASSATGALFPGELFF
TGTGCCAGCAGCGCTACAGGGGCGTTGTTCCCCGGGGAGCTGTTTTTT
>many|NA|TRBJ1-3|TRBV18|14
CASAKFDSGNTIYF
TGTGCCAGCGCGAAATTTGACTCTGGAAACACCATATATTTT
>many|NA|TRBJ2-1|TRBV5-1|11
CASSTSYEQFF
NA
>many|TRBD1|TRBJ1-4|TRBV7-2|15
CASSFYRGPNEKLFF
TGTGCCAGCAGCTTCTACAGGGGACCTAATGAAAAACTGTTTTTT
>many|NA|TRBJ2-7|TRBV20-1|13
CSARGLRPYEQYF
TGCAGTGCAAGGGGGTTACGTCCCTACGAGCAGTACTTC
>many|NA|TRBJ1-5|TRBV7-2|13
CASRSQGNQPQHF
TGTGCCAGCAGGTCTCAGGGTAATCAGCCCCAGCATTTT
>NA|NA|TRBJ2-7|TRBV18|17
CASSPQRLDWSSYEQYF
TGTGCCAGCTCACCCCAACGCCTTGACTGGAGCTCCTACGAGCAGTACTTC
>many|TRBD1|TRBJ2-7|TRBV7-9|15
CASSLPSDRGYEQYF
TGTGCCAGCAGCCTACCATCCGACAGGGGCTACGAGCAGTACTTC
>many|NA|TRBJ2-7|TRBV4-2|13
CASSQAPNYEQYF
TGTGCCAGCAGCCAAGCCCCAAACTACGAGCAGTACTTC